This is a list of T cell receptor beta chains from one sample in a study of shared clonotypes between healthy human individuals. Generated by immunoSEQ multiplex PCR, the TCRdb table keeps only in-frame clones and is missing some. The sample has about 550,000 clones, around 95% seen once; the top ten hold 0.1% to 0.11%. Source material: naive CD8+ T cells sorted from blood. The receptors come from a woman aged 25 to 39 in good health. Both conserved end residues are part of each CDR3. The order of the fields is J gene, V gene, D gene, CDR3 protein. D genes are given only for firm matches.

TRBJ2-7	TRBV7-3	TRBD2	CASSLGVLVAGAGEQYF
TRBJ2-3	TRBV25-1	-	CASSARGTRDTQYF
TRBJ1-4	TRBV7-6	-	CASSPGRRNEKLFF
TRBJ2-7	TRBV4-1	-	CASSQDLGYYEQYF
TRBJ1-2	TRBV5-6	-	CASSLAESAANYGYTF
TRBJ2-5	TRBV5-6	TRBD2	CASSLGTSDLETQYF
TRBJ2-1	TRBV5-1	TRBD2	CASSQGSGTNEQFF
TRBJ2-3	TRBV5-6	-	CASSLTLGGTDTQYF
TRBJ2-7	TRBV9	-	CASSPTDRSYEQYF
TRBJ1-1	TRBV6-1	-	CASSVPRGTEAFF
TRBJ2-7	TRBV5-6	-	CASSLDESNLGEQYF
TRBJ2-4	TRBV15	TRBD2	CATSRGGRSAKNIQYF
TRBJ1-2	TRBV2	-	CASSVRTNYGYTF
-	TRBV19	TRBD1	CASSSTGGGYEQYF
TRBJ1-2	TRBV19	TRBD1	CASSIGGTDGYTF
TRBJ1-2	TRBV27	-	CASSFGGSYYGYTF
TRBJ2-7	TRBV5-1	-	CASSLAGELLAPSSYEQYF
TRBJ2-7	TRBV27	-	CASSPVQGNYEQYF
TRBJ2-3	TRBV11-2	-	CASSVTDTQYF
TRBJ2-1	TRBV27	-	CASFPRGSDEQFF
TRBJ1-1	TRBV2	-	CASSRWTTEAFF
TRBJ2-3	TRBV29-1	-	CSVEGIIGGGTNTDTQYF
TRBJ1-1	TRBV5-4	-	CASTPGTAGSTEAFF
TRBJ1-5	TRBV4-2	TRBD1	CASSQEGQGSNQPQHF
TRBJ1-1	TRBV28	-	CASSFSRRPDTEAFF
TRBJ2-3	TRBV2	TRBD2	CASRTTSASTDTQYF
TRBJ1-1	TRBV7-9	-	CASSLDGTEAFF
TRBJ2-2	TRBV7-2	TRBD2	CASSLLAGPIGTGELFF
TRBJ2-7	TRBV4-1	-	CASSQDSASVRFDSYEQYF
-	TRBV4-1	TRBD1	CASSQVPGQRGHEQYF
TRBJ2-3	TRBV10-3	TRBD2	CAISESAGGPPDTQYF
TRBJ2-1	TRBV6-5	-	CASSWGQGIDEQFF
TRBJ2-7	TRBV28	TRBD1	CASSFGQGGEQYF
TRBJ2-1	TRBV4-1	-	CASSQNPSYNEQFF
TRBJ2-1	TRBV5-1	-	CASSLGSKSSYNEQFF
-	TRBV9	-	CASSVSGGYEQYF
TRBJ2-2	TRBV7-9	-	CASSLGTARIGNTGELFF
TRBJ2-7	TRBV11-2	TRBD2	CASSLDLWRERSYEQYF
TRBJ1-2	TRBV25-1	-	CASSDSGLEFNYGYTF
TRBJ2-7	TRBV27	TRBD1	CASSRGQNYEQYF
TRBJ1-4	TRBV7-6	-	CASSPIRTTNEKLFF
TRBJ2-7	TRBV27	-	CASSYGPKYEQYF
TRBJ2-1	TRBV9	TRBD2	CASSGETSGRYNEQFF
TRBJ1-1	TRBV28	-	CASTIPGTVNTEAFF
TRBJ2-1	TRBV11-2	TRBD1	CASSLGTGNRHEQFF
TRBJ2-7	TRBV4-1	TRBD2	CASSQGDSGFSYEQYF
TRBJ2-7	TRBV7-9	-	CASSLERDGAYEQYF
TRBJ2-3	TRBV7-2	TRBD2	CASSLGGTSTDTQYF
TRBJ1-4	TRBV5-3	TRBD1	CARSPDPRGAKGEKLFF
TRBJ2-1	TRBV7-9	-	CASSLRDTSSYNEQFF
TRBJ2-7	TRBV19	TRBD2	CASSPTSGAYEQYF
TRBJ1-6	TRBV27	-	CASSFGNSPLHF
TRBJ2-7	TRBV7-9	TRBD2	CASSLEAGAYGQYF
TRBJ2-1	TRBV2	TRBD2	CASSEALLGVTPGPSGRANEQFF
TRBJ2-2	TRBV7-6	-	CASSPPGAGLAGELFF
TRBJ2-5	TRBV19	-	CASSIDLEEKETQYF